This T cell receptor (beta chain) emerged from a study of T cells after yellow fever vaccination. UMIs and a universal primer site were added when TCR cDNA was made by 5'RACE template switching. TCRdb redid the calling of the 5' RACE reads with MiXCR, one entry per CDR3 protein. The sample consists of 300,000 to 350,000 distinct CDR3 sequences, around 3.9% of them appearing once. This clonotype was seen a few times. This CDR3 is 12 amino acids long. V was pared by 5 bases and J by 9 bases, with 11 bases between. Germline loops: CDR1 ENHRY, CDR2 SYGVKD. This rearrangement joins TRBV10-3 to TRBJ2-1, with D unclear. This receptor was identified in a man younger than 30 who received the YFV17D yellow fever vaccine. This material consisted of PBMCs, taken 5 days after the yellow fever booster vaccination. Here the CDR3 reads CAISWTQGEQFF. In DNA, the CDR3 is TGTGCCATCAGTTGGACCCAAGGTGAGCAGTTCTTC.